This T cell receptor beta chain was documented in a study of CD8+ T cells in alopecia areata. Stated treatment: oral pan-JAK inhibitor, 5-10 mg twice daily. In each case, RNA was isolated and then reverse transcribed into cDNA as the sequencing template. Only in-frame clones appear in the TCRdb table, and some are missing; sequencing was by immunoSEQ multiplex PCR. Of nearly 200,000 clones listed, 58% are singletons. The sequence was collected from a human donor with alopecia areata. Here the sequenced sample was CD4+ T cells sorted from blood, taken at week 24, from a patient treated with tofacitinib.

In DNA, the CDR3 is TGTGCCAGCAGCCAACAGTGGGGCGAGCAGTACTTC. Residues: CASSQQWGEQYF. The chain is built from TRBV5-6 and TRBJ2-7; D not certain. The CDR3 consists of 12 residues. The ends were cut back, 4 bases at V and 6 bases at J, with 11 bases in the middle. The germline CDR1 and CDR2 sequences are SGHDT and YYEEEE. The entire variable domain, with the rest obtained from reference TRBV5-6 and TRBJ2-7, is as follows: DAGVTQSPTHLIKTRGQQVTLRCSPKSGHDTVSWYQQALGQGPQFIFQYYEEEERQRGNFPDRFSGHQFPNYSSELNVNALLLGDSALYLCASSQQWGEQYFGPGTRLTVT.